The 7 T cell receptor beta chains below were found in one sample sequenced in a study of beta chain features in type 1 diabetes. Every isolated RNA sample was fully reverse transcribed, so sequencing captured expressed TCRB transcripts. Using immunoSEQ multiplex PCR, the repertoire was profiled, and TCRdb retains in-frame clones only, with some absent. The sample shows approximately 140,000 clones, approximately 52% of them seen only once. The sequenced sample consisted of Tregs from blood. These receptors were taken from a man aged 18 to 35 in good health.

CDR3 sequence (DNA): TGTGCCAGCAGCTTTTCCGGGGGAGGCGGCTACACCTTC. Translation gives CASSFSGGGGYTF. The chain joins TRBV7-2 to TRBJ1-2; weak D call: TRBD1 (5 bases). This CDR3 is 13 amino acids long. The ends were cut back, 3 bases at V and 8 bases at J, with 13 bases in the middle. CDR1 is SGHTA, CDR2 FQGNSA, per germline. Looking up the rest from reference TRBV7-2 and TRBJ1-2 gives the full variable domain: GAGVSQSPSNKVTEKGKDVELRCDPISGHTALYWYRQSLGQGLEFLIYFQGNSAPDKSGLPSDRFSAERTGGSVSTLTIQRTQQEDSAVYLCASSFSGGGGYTFGSGTRLTVV.

This clone has just a few counts. The V gene is TRBV5-6, the J gene TRBJ2-1; TRBD2 aligns across 8 bases. This CDR3 spans 15 amino acids. Per germline, CDR1 SGHDT and CDR2 YYEEEE. The ends lost 6 bases at V and 0 bases at J; junction bases unmatched: 5. The CDR3: CASIEAGDSYNEQFF. The DNA for the CDR3 is TGTGCCAGCATCGAAGCGGGGGACTCCTACAATGAGCAGTTCTTC.

This clone was counted between two and nine times. The rearrangement uses TRBV6-1 and TRBJ2-4; D may be TRBD1 (6 bases). The V gene lost 4 bases and the J gene lost 2 bases, with 18 bases spanning the gap. This CDR3 is built from 17 residues. Germline V lookup: CDR1 MNHNS, CDR2 SASEGT. As DNA, the CDR3 is TGTGCCAGCAGTGTGCTTGGTACAGGGCGACCCAAAAACATTCAGTACTTC. This translates into CASSVLGTGRPKNIQYF.

This clone has a handful of counts. This chain links TRBV7-9 with TRBJ1-6, with D unresolved. In germline, CDR1 is SEHNR, CDR2 FQNEAQ (reference sequence). Trimming cost V 7 bases and J 4 bases, with 5 bases left between them. The CDR3 is 12 residues long. Here the CDR3 DNA reads TGTGCCAGCAACAGTTATAATTCACCCCTCCACTTT. This gives the protein CASNSYNSPLHF. Full variable domain (remainder filled in from reference TRBV7-9 and TRBJ1-6): DTGVSQNPRHKITKRGQNVTFRCDPISEHNRLYWYRQTLGQGPEFLTYFQNEAQLEKSRLLSDRFSAERPKGSFSTLEIQRTEQGDSAMYLCASNSYNSPLHFGNGTRLTVT.

The V and J genes are TRBV25-1 and TRBJ2-2; the D gene is possibly TRBD1 (5 bases). CDR1 and CDR2 (germline): MGHDK, SYGVNS. CDR3 length: 14 residues. V gave up 8 bases and J gave up 1 base, with 11 bases separating them. For the CDR3, the DNA is TGTGCCAGCGTCGGGCAGGGGAACACCGGGGAGCTGTTTTTT. Protein sequence: CASVGQGNTGELFF.

The chain employs TRBV6-6 and TRBJ2-7; 7 nucleotides align to TRBD1. Losses at the gene ends were 5 bases for V and 5 bases for J; bases not matched to a gene: 12. CDR1 is MNHNY, CDR2 SVGAGI, per germline (reference sequence). The CDR3 runs to 15 residues. CDR3 in DNA: TGTGCCAGCAGTAAGGGACAGTTTGGGGGACACGAGCAGTACTTC. It translates to CASSKGQFGGHEQYF.

The chain combines TRBV5-5 with TRBJ2-7; the D gene is possibly TRBD1 (6 bases). V lost 4 bases and J 2 bases, leaving 13 bases between the germline ends. The CDR3 runs to 14 residues. Per germline, CDR1 SGHKS and CDR2 YYEKEE (reference sequence). CDR3 residues: CASSTGQPTYEQYF. The DNA of the CDR3 is TGTGCCAGCAGCACCGGACAGCCGACCTACGAGCAGTACTTC.